This T cell receptor (beta chain) was identified during a study of shared clonotypes between healthy human individuals. Measured with immunoSEQ multiplex PCR; TCRdb has only the in-frame clones, and not every one. The data show nearly 1,000,000 clones, about 80% seen once. The receptor was derived from a man aged 18 to 30 in good health. The sequenced material came from memory CD4+ T cells sorted from blood. The subset is: CD45RA-negative fraction.

The CDR3 sequence: CAIRGTGLGEKLFF. Written as DNA, the CDR3 is TGTGCCATCAGGGGGACAGGTCTCGGGGAAAAACTGTTTTTT. The genes are TRBV10-3 and TRBJ1-4; TRBD1 matches at 8 bases. The CDR3 runs to 14 residues. Germline loops: CDR1 ENHRY, CDR2 SYGVKD. V shed 6 bases and J 8 bases; nucleotides not matched to a gene: 8.